This T cell receptor beta chain is drawn from a study of cytomegalovirus exposure and HLA in healthy donors. Study results and limitations: Earlier analysis found most TCR beta V segments productive about 90% or about 30% of the time. Reportedly, cytomegalovirus status was diagnosed with high sensitivity and specificity. It was confirmed in vitro that a few of the CMV-associated chains were specific for CMV antigens.

The study ran its PCR with 60 Vbeta and 13 Jbeta primers. Using immunoSEQ multiplex PCR, the repertoire was profiled, and TCRdb retains in-frame clones only, with some absent. The table lists around 110,000 clones, roughly 80% of them singletons, with 2.1% in the top ten. CDR1 and CDR2 (germline): SEHNR, FQNEAQ (reference sequence). Trimming left V 3 bases short and J 1 base short, with 9 bases between. The CDR3 loop spans 14 amino acids. This clone was counted only a few times. Its cognate antigen is unknown. The rearrangement uses TRBV7-9 and TRBJ1-1, with D hard to call. Sample: PBMCs. The receptor was isolated from a man aged 30-40 years in good health and CMV-seronegative. As DNA, the CDR3 is TGTGCCAGCAGCTTCGAGGGATCGAACACTGAAGCTTTCTTT. Protein: CASSFEGSNTEAFF.